The 16 T cell receptor beta chains given below trace back to one sample, sequenced in a study of T-cell memory formation after mild COVID-19. TCRdb passed the 5' RACE reads through MiXCR, listing each CDR3 protein once. The sample has around 390,000 distinct CDR3 sequences, about 16% seen once. Sequenced material: PBMCs or a T cell subset sorted from them (not recorded which). The receptors stem from a young man who had mild COVID-19 (a few samples of this study predate the infection). Cell type and time point are not known.

The rearrangement links TRBV29-1 to TRBJ2-1; perhaps D is TRBD1 or TRBD2 (5 bases each). CDR1 SQVTM and CDR2 ANQGSEA come from the germline V gene. Trimming took 6 bases from V and 0 from J, leaving 15 bases between them. CDR3 length equals 15 residues. CDR3: CSVARDLISYNEQFF. Written as DNA, the CDR3 is TGCAGCGTGGCCAGGGACCTGATCTCCTACAATGAGCAGTTCTTC.

This clonotype appeared a few times. The rearrangement uses TRBV20-1 and TRBJ2-5; the D gene is possibly TRBD2 (7 bases). The CDR3 is 13 residues long. Between the trimmed V and J ends, which lost 4 bases and 6 bases, there was a span of 15 bases. The V gene's germline CDR1 is DFQATT and CDR2 SNEGSKA (reference sequence). CDR3 sequence (DNA): TGCAGTGCTAATCGGGGGGCGGGACAGACCCAGTACTTC. This translates into CSANRGAGQTQYF.

This clonotype was counted only a few times. The V and J genes are TRBV5-5 and TRBJ2-7; TRBD1 might be the D (6 bases). The CDR3 totals 13 residues. Trimming stripped 5 bases from V and 2 bases from J, with 11 bases between. Germline V gene lookup returns CDR1 SGHKS and CDR2 YYEKEE (reference sequence). CDR3 amino acids: CASRRTVTYEQYV. CDR3 DNA: TGTGCCAGCAGGCGGACAGTAACCTACGAGCAGTACGTC.

There are a few counts of this clonotype. This chain connects TRBV7-2 to TRBJ2-2; D is tentatively TRBD1 or TRBD2 (5 bases each). V was clipped by 5 bases and J by 1 base, with 14 bases between them. There are 16 residues in the CDR3. Germline-derived CDR1 and CDR2 are SGHTA and FQGNSA. This chain's CDR3 is CASSLVGTRNTGELFF. The DNA for the CDR3 is TGTGCCAGCAGCCTCGTCGGGACGCGGAACACCGGGGAGCTGTTTTTT.

The gene calls are TRBV7-8 and TRBJ2-7; 7 bases agree with TRBD2. The CDR3 consists of 16 residues. V lost 7 bases to trimming and J lost 4 bases; unmatched junction nucleotides: 16. Germline CDR1 SGHVS, CDR2 FQNEAQ. The CDR3 DNA follows: TGTGCCAGCACCCCTCTGCAGGCGGGGGTGAGATACGAGCAGTACTTC. It codes for CASTPLQAGVRYEQYF. Looking up the rest from reference TRBV7-8 and TRBJ2-7 gives the full variable domain: GAGVSQSPRYKVAKRGQDVALRCDPISGHVSLFWYQQALGQGPEFLTYFQNEAQLDKSGLPSDRFFAERPEGSVSTLKIQRTQQEDSAVYLCASTPLQAGVRYEQYFGPGTRLTVT.

This clonotype occurred a few times. V gene TRBV5-1 combines with J gene TRBJ1-1, with 9 nucleotides matching TRBD1. The CDR3 runs 15 residues. With 5 bases clipped from V and 8 bases from J, the junction kept 13 bases outside the gene matches. The germline V gene has CDR1 SGHRS and CDR2 YFSETQ. CDR3 region: CASRFDTGGRKEAFF. The CDR3 DNA is TGCGCCAGCAGATTTGATACAGGGGGCCGAAAGGAAGCTTTCTTT.

This sequence joins TRBV12-3 or TRBV12-4 and TRBJ1-5, with TRBD1 matching over 8 bases. Germline trimming cut 3 bases from V and 2 bases from J; bases unmatched to any gene: 3. The CDR3 has 15 residues. CDR3 bases: TGTGCCAGCAGTTTGCGGGGACAGGGCAATCAGCCCCAGCATTTT. Amino acid sequence: CASSLRGQGNQPQHF.

J is TRBJ2-5 and V is TRBV7-2, with D hard to call. Trimming removed 4 bases from V and 7 bases from J, with 10 bases in between. This CDR3 has 12 residues. Germline-derived CDR1 and CDR2 are SGHTA and FQGNSA. The CDR3 spells CASSWLDGTQYF. DNA for the CDR3: TGTGCCAGCAGCTGGCTCGATGGGACCCAGTACTTC. Full variable domain (outside the CDR3, taken from reference TRBV7-2 and TRBJ2-5): GAGVSQSPSNKVTEKGKDVELRCDPISGHTALYWYRQSLGQGLEFLIYFQGNSAPDKSGLPSDRFSAERTGGSVSTLTIQRTQQEDSAVYLCASSWLDGTQYFGPGTRLLVL.

The chain couples TRBV24-1 to TRBJ2-1; D uncertain. The CDR3 loop spans 13 amino acids. Trimming removed 4 bases at V and 4 bases at J, with 7 bases between. CDR1 is KGHDR and CDR2 is SFDVKD in the germline V gene. CDR3 in DNA: TGTGCCACCAGTGAATATCCTTACAATGAGCAGTTCTTC. This sequence encodes CATSEYPYNEQFF.

The chain recombines TRBV4-1 with TRBJ1-1; no definite D call. Germline V gene data show CDR1 as MGHRA and CDR2 as YSYEKL. The CDR3 is 15 residues long. V dropped 4 bases and J dropped 4 bases, with 16 bases sitting between them. CDR3 DNA: TGCGCCAGCAGCCTGTCAGCGCCGGGAAGCACTGAAGCTTTCTTT. Its translation: CASSLSAPGSTEAFF.

The chain recombines TRBV19 with TRBJ2-1; 8 nucleotides match TRBD2. V was pared by 3 bases and J by 7 bases, with 11 bases of the junction left unmatched. CDR1 is LNHDA, CDR2 SQIVND, per germline (reference sequence). The CDR3 sequence is 16 residues long. The CDR3 bases are TGTGCCAGTAGTATCCGGGGGGGGTCGTTGGGTAATGAGCAGTTCTTC. This codes for CASSIRGGSLGNEQFF.

This clonotype appeared a few times. The CDR3 loop is CASSLLVTGERYEQYF. The CDR3 DNA sequence: TGCGCCAGCAGCCTCCTCGTGACAGGGGAACGCTACGAGCAGTACTTC. The chain carries TRBV4-1 and TRBJ2-7; 8 bases agree with TRBD1. Germline V CDR1 and CDR2: MGHRA, YSYEKL. The CDR3 contains 16 residues. V trimming: 4 bases; J trimming: 3 bases; junction bases outside the gene matches: 11.

The V and J genes are TRBV5-6 and TRBJ2-1; D uncertain. Trimming left V 2 bases short and J 7 bases short, with 7 bases between. CDR3 length equals 12 residues. CDR1 and CDR2 from the germline V gene are SGHDT and YYEEEE. The CDR3 nucleotides are TGTGCCAGCAGCTTAAGTGAAAATGAGCAGTTCTTC. Protein: CASSLSENEQFF.

This clonotype showed up just a few times. This chain links TRBV4-1 with TRBJ2-7; TRBD2 agrees at 7 bases. Germline CDR1 reads MGHRA; CDR2 reads YSYEKL. J was trimmed by 5 bases and V by 2 bases; bases with no gene match: 12. This CDR3 region has 16 residues. The CDR3 sequence is CASSQSAGGISHEQYF. CDR3 DNA: TGCGCCAGCAGCCAAAGCGCCGGGGGGATAAGCCACGAGCAGTACTTC.

The rearrangement joins TRBV4-2 to TRBJ2-1; 8 bases match TRBD2. The germline V gene has CDR1 LGHNA and CDR2 YNFKEQ. The V and J ends lost 2 bases and 4 bases, in that order; junction bases with no gene match: 7. The CDR3 length is 16 residues. CDR3: CASSQRERGSYNEQFF. DNA for the CDR3: TGTGCCAGCAGCCAACGTGAGCGGGGGTCTTACAATGAGCAGTTCTTC.

V and J are TRBV5-4 and TRBJ1-2; D ambiguous. Per germline, CDR1 SGHNT and CDR2 YYREEE (reference sequence). This CDR3 contains 11 residues. The ends were cut back, 1 base at V and 7 bases at J, with 5 bases in the middle. The CDR3 spells CASSLFGGYTF. The CDR3 DNA sequence: TGTGCCAGCAGCTTGTTTGGTGGCTACACCTTC.